The 11 T cell receptor beta chains below all came from one sample that was sequenced in a study of blood T cell repertoires in COVID-19. Here immunoSEQ multiplex PCR was the method, and the copy in TCRdb shows in-frame clones only, minus some. The sample comprises 250,000 to 300,000 clones, over 65% of which are singletons, and 3% to 3.5% rests with the top ten. The specimen was peripheral blood. The receptors shown here come from a woman older than 75 with acute or convalescent COVID-19.

This sequence joins TRBV7-6 and TRBJ2-7, with 7 bases that match TRBD1. Trimming removed 5 bases from V and 6 bases from J; junction bases left unmatched: 19. Germline V gene lookup returns CDR1 SGHVS and CDR2 FNYEAQ. This CDR3 region has 17 residues. The CDR3 DNA sequence: TGTGCCAGCAGCGATGCCTACCGAACAGGGGTCCCCGGCGAGCAGTACTTC. As protein: CASSDAYRTGVPGEQYF.

This clone has a count of ten or more. The CDR3 spells CASSLRGGQPQHF. CDR3 nucleotides: TGTGCCAGCAGCCTCAGGGGCGGTCAGCCCCAGCATTTT. The chain combines TRBV6-5 with TRBJ1-5; a possible D gene is TRBD1 (6 bases). CDR3 length: 13 residues. Per germline, CDR1 MNHEY and CDR2 SVGAGI. Trimming stripped 6 bases from V and 6 bases from J, with 12 bases between.

J is TRBJ1-2 and V is TRBV19; TRBD1 matches at 7 bases. This CDR3 spans 14 amino acids. Germline V gene sequence: CDR1 LNHDA, CDR2 SQIVND (reference sequence). V shed 3 bases, J shed 6 bases, and the junction held 7 bases outside the gene matches. The CDR3 sequence: CASSMSAGGHGYTF. In DNA form, the CDR3 reads TGTGCCAGTAGTATGTCGGCAGGGGGGCATGGCTACACCTTC. Based on the CDR3 plus reference TRBV19 and TRBJ1-2, the full variable domain is DGGITQSPKYLFRKEGQNVTLSCEQNLNHDAMYWYRQDPGQGLRLIYYSQIVNDFQKGDIAEGYSVSREKKESFPLTVTSAQKNPTAFYLCASSMSAGGHGYTFGSGTRLTVV.

The chain couples TRBV29-1 to TRBJ1-5, with a weak D call TRBD1 (6 bases). Looked up from germline, CDR1 is SQVTM and CDR2 is ANQGSEA. Trimming left V 4 bases short and J 4 bases short, with 11 bases between. CDR3 length equals 13 residues. CDR3 in amino acids: CSVADRPNQPQHF. In DNA form, the CDR3 reads TGCAGCGTTGCTGACAGGCCAAATCAGCCCCAGCATTTT.

This sequence joins TRBV7-9 and TRBJ1-5; 10 nucleotides align to TRBD1. Germline lookup yields CDR1 SEHNR and CDR2 FQNEAQ (reference sequence). V shed 5 bases and J 6 bases; nucleotides not matched to a gene: 7. The length of the CDR3 is 15 residues. The DNA of the CDR3 is TGTGCCAGCAGCACGGGACAGGGGTTCGGTCAGCCCCAGCATTTT. Encoded protein: CASSTGQGFGQPQHF.

The chain carries TRBV29-1 and TRBJ2-1; 8 bases line up with TRBD1. In germline, CDR1 is SQVTM, CDR2 ANQGSEA. V lost 6 bases, J lost 3 bases, and 7 bases stayed unmatched. CDR3 length: 14 residues. CDR3 nucleotides: TGCAGCGTCACCCCGGGACAGGTCTACAATGAGCAGTTCTTC. It specifies CSVTPGQVYNEQFF.

The V gene is TRBV12-5, the J gene TRBJ1-4; 8 positions agree with TRBD1. This CDR3 is built from 17 residues. Trimming cost V 4 bases and J 3 bases; bases outside gene matches: 10. CDR1 is LGHNT, CDR2 FRNRAP, per germline. CDR3 loop: CASGSGQGDPSNEKLFF. DNA for the CDR3: TGTGCTAGTGGTTCCGGACAGGGCGATCCGTCTAATGAAAAACTGTTTTTT.

The J gene is TRBJ2-5, the V gene TRBV5-1; TRBD1 aligns across 12 bases. Unmatched junction bases numbered 5, after V lost 4 bases and J lost 4 bases. The CDR3 consists of 15 residues. Germline V gene sequence: CDR1 SGHRS, CDR2 YFSETQ. CDR3 loop: CASSRGDRGPETQYF. In DNA, the CDR3 is TGCGCCAGCAGCCGGGGGGACAGGGGGCCAGAGACCCAGTACTTC.

The chain's CDR3 is CASSYRQDSPLHF. The CDR3 DNA sequence: TGTGCCAGCAGCTATAGACAGGATTCACCCCTCCACTTT. The chain employs TRBV12-3 or TRBV12-4 and TRBJ1-6; possible D gene TRBD1, 6 bases. The CDR3 extends over 13 amino acids. V was shortened by 6 bases and J by 8 bases, with 11 bases between the two germline ends.

J is TRBJ2-7 and V is TRBV6-6; 8 bases agree with TRBD1. This CDR3 contains 14 residues. V shed 4 bases, J shed 5 bases, and the junction held 7 bases outside the gene matches. Germline-derived CDR1 and CDR2 are MNHNY and SVGAGI (reference sequence). Here the CDR3 reads CASSFQGALDEQYF. CDR3 in DNA: TGTGCCAGCAGTTTTCAGGGGGCTCTAGACGAGCAGTACTTC.

The rearrangement links TRBV6-5 to TRBJ2-5; 7 bases match TRBD2. There are 13 residues in the CDR3. The J segment lost 6 bases and the V segment lost 7 bases, leaving 8 bases of the junction unmatched. Germline CDR1 reads MNHEY; CDR2 reads SVGAGI. CDR3 loop: CASTPSGEQTQYF. The CDR3 DNA reads TGTGCCAGCACCCCGAGCGGGGAACAGACCCAGTACTTC.